These 26 T cell receptor beta chains were all obtained from the same sample, sequenced in a study of blood T cell repertoires in COVID-19. Generated by immunoSEQ multiplex PCR, the TCRdb table keeps only in-frame clones and is missing some. The sample lists over 150,000 clones; approximately 84% were seen once. Material for sequencing was peripheral blood. These receptors came from a woman aged 80 or over with COVID-19, enrolled during active disease.

The CDR3 region is CASSFQGRDSPLHF. CDR3 nucleotide sequence: TGTGCCAGCAGTTTCCAGGGGCGGGATTCACCCCTCCACTTT. The V and J genes are TRBV7-9 and TRBJ1-6; possibly TRBD1 for D (6 bases). CDR1 and CDR2 (germline): SEHNR, FQNEAQ (reference sequence). The CDR3 extends over 14 amino acids. V lost 6 bases, J lost 8 bases, and 14 bases lay in between.

J is TRBJ2-3 and V is TRBV3-1 (or the pseudogene TRBV3-2); D is perhaps TRBD1 (6 bases). The CDR3 has 17 residues. V was clipped by 0 bases and J by 3 bases, with 16 bases between them. Germline loops: CDR1 LGHDT, CDR2 YNNKEL (reference sequence). The CDR3 sequence is CASSQDSRGIGTDTQYF. DNA of the CDR3: TGTGCCAGCAGCCAAGATAGCAGGGGTATTGGGACAGATACGCAGTATTTT.

This chain connects TRBV5-4 to TRBJ2-4, with D unclear. Germline V gene lookup returns CDR1 SGHNT and CDR2 YYREEE (reference sequence). The CDR3 covers 13 residues. The ends were cut back, 2 bases at V and 8 bases at J, with 11 bases in the middle. CDR3 nucleotides: TGTGCCAGCAGCTTTCCGGAGTCCCACATTCAGTACTTC. This translates into CASSFPESHIQYF.

The V and J genes are TRBV5-1 and TRBJ2-1; TRBD2 aligns across 12 bases. The CDR3 is made up of 19 amino acids. The ends lost 0 bases at V and 4 bases at J; junction bases unmatched: 11. CDR1 is SGHRS, CDR2 YFSETQ, per germline. In nucleotides, the CDR3 is TGCGCCAGCAGCTTGGCCAGGCTAGCGGGAGGGCCGGGGTACAATGAGCAGTTCTTC. This codes for CASSLARLAGGPGYNEQFF.

The genes are TRBV4-2 and TRBJ2-7, with 11 bases fitting TRBD1. This CDR3 spans 15 amino acids. The V segment lost 4 bases and the J segment 3 bases; nucleotides outside the gene matches: 5. CDR1 and CDR2 (germline): LGHNA, YNFKEQ. The CDR3 bases are TGTGCCAGCAGCCTTACCGGGACAGGGGGCTACGAGCAGTACTTC. The encoded protein is CASSLTGTGGYEQYF.

This chain joins TRBV2 and TRBJ1-5; tentatively, D is TRBD1 (6 bases). V was pared by 7 bases and J by 6 bases, with 13 bases between. From germline, CDR1 is SNHLY and CDR2 FYNNEI. The CDR3 spans 13 residues. The CDR3, as DNA: TGTGCCAGCACGCGGGGGCAGGTTCAGCCCCAGCATTTT. Its translation: CASTRGQVQPQHF. The full variable domain, rest sourced from reference TRBV2 and TRBJ1-5, is EPEVTQTPSHQVTQMGQEVILRCVPISNHLYFYWYRQILGQKVEFLVSFYNNEISEKSEIFDDQFSVERPDGSNFTLKIRSTKLEDSAMYFCASTRGQVQPQHFGDGTRLSIL.

The chain recombines TRBV7-2 with TRBJ1-6; D unclear. The CDR3 covers 14 residues. With 5 bases removed from V and 10 bases from J, the gap between germline ends came to 15 bases. Germline V lookup: CDR1 SGHTA, CDR2 FQGNSA. CDR3 nucleotide sequence: TGTGCCAGCAGCCCAAATCTAACCCCATCACCCCTCCACTTT. Its protein is CASSPNLTPSPLHF. Drawing the rest from reference TRBV7-2 and TRBJ1-6, the complete variable domain is GAGVSQSPSNKVTEKGKDVELRCDPISGHTALYWYRQSLGQGLEFLIYFQGNSAPDKSGLPSDRFSAERTGGSVSTLTIQRTQQEDSAVYLCASSPNLTPSPLHFGNGTRLTVT.

CDR3 in DNA: TGTGCCAGCAGTTCGCGGACAGGCTATGGCTACACCTTC. Its translation is CASSSRTGYGYTF. V usage is TRBV27 and J usage is TRBJ1-2; 7 bases are shared with TRBD1. The germline gives CDR1 MNHEY, CDR2 SMNVEV (reference sequence). The CDR3 extends over 13 amino acids. V lost 4 bases, J lost 4 bases, and 3 bases stayed unmatched.

This clone was detected only once. The V gene is TRBV27, the J gene TRBJ2-2; 7 nucleotides align to TRBD1. The CDR3 is made up of 16 amino acids. Germline loops: CDR1 MNHEY, CDR2 SMNVEV (reference sequence). After removal of 5 bases from V and 4 bases from J, the junction contained 10 bases not matched to a gene. This chain's CDR3 is CASSPLDRAGTGELFF. The DNA of the CDR3 is TGTGCCAGCAGTCCGTTAGACAGGGCGGGCACCGGGGAGCTGTTTTTT.

CDR3 sequence: CASSPPGLAVHNTQYF. CDR3 sequence (DNA): TGTGCCAGTAGTCCCCCGGGACTAGCGGTACACAATACGCAGTATTTT. This chain links TRBV19 with TRBJ2-3, with TRBD2 identical over 11 bases. Germline V gene data show CDR1 as LNHDA and CDR2 as SQIVND (reference sequence). With 5 bases clipped from V and 7 bases from J, the junction kept 11 bases outside the gene matches. The CDR3 sequence is 16 residues long.

This chain connects TRBV7-2 to TRBJ2-1; no firm D call. The germline V and J ends were trimmed by 1 base and 0 bases, with 7 bases remaining between them. The CDR3 consists of 15 residues. CDR1 SGHTA and CDR2 FQGNSA come from the germline V gene. In nucleotides, the CDR3 is TGTGCCAGCAGCTTAGGGCCCTCCTCCTACAATGAGCAGTTCTTC. Amino acid sequence: CASSLGPSSYNEQFF.

This chain joins TRBV6-2 or TRBV6-3 and TRBJ1-5, with 7 bases aligning to TRBD1. Per the germline V gene, CDR1 is MNHEY and CDR2 is SVGEGT. This CDR3 has 17 amino acids. Germline trimming cut 3 bases from V and 7 bases from J; bases unmatched to any gene: 15. CDR3 loop: CASSYRPTGWLGQPQHF. In DNA, the CDR3 is TGTGCCAGCAGTTATCGCCCGACAGGGTGGCTGGGACAGCCCCAGCATTTT.

The rearrangement joins TRBV6-1 to TRBJ2-5; the match to TRBD2 covers 9 bases. The CDR3 is made up of 14 amino acids. After removal of 8 bases from V and 2 bases from J, the junction contained 6 bases not matched to a gene. The germline CDR1 and CDR2 sequences are MNHNS and SASEGT. The CDR3 spells CASGLAGVQETQYF. The CDR3 DNA reads as TGTGCCAGCGGCTTAGCGGGGGTTCAAGAGACCCAGTACTTC.

The V call is TRBV5-6, the J call TRBJ2-4; 10 positions agree with TRBD2. The CDR3 extends over 15 amino acids. The junction had 16 bases not matched to a gene; V was cut back by 5 bases and J by 14 bases. Looked up from germline, CDR1 is SGHDT and CDR2 is YYEEEE. The CDR3 region has the DNA TGTGCCAGCAGTACCGATTGGGCTAGCGGGGGTACGGAGTACTTC. It translates to CASSTDWASGGTEYF.

V is TRBV18 and J is TRBJ1-5, with 9 bases matching TRBD1. V trimming: 3 bases; J trimming: 6 bases; junction bases outside the gene matches: 9. The CDR3 runs to 16 residues. The germline V gene encodes CDR1 KGHSH and CDR2 LQKENI. The CDR3: CASSPYLDRGGQPQHF. The DNA of the CDR3 is TGTGCCAGCTCACCTTACCTGGACAGGGGTGGTCAGCCCCAGCATTTT.

The CDR3 nucleotides read TGTGCCAGCAGTTTCCACAGGGACCAATGGGGCTACACCTTC. Protein sequence: CASSFHRDQWGYTF. This chain links TRBV28 with TRBJ1-2, with D maybe TRBD1 (6 bases). The CDR3 consists of 14 residues. Germline CDR1 MDHEN, CDR2 SYDVKM. Trimming removed 3 bases at V and 8 bases at J, with 16 bases between.

This clone was counted once. The chain uses TRBV3-1 (or the pseudogene TRBV3-2) and TRBJ2-3; D may be TRBD2 (6 bases). The V gene lost 1 base and the J gene lost 2 bases, with 19 bases spanning the gap. The CDR3 contains 18 residues. Germline-derived CDR1 and CDR2 are LGHDT and YNNKEL (reference sequence). DNA for the CDR3: TGTGCCAGCAGCCAAGCCCCCGTTCTAGCGAGATTCACAGATACGCAGTATTTT. Its protein is CASSQAPVLARFTDTQYF.

This clone was detected a few times. The chain is built from TRBV27 and TRBJ2-7; 7 bases align to TRBD1. The CDR3 is made up of 15 amino acids. The germline V gene has CDR1 MNHEY and CDR2 SMNVEV (reference sequence). Unmatched junction bases numbered 11, after V lost 5 bases and J lost 4 bases. In DNA, the CDR3 is TGTGCCAGCAGTGCACAGGGGCTGGGACCTTACGAGCAGTACTTC. Protein: CASSAQGLGPYEQYF.

The gene calls are TRBV6-5 and TRBJ2-5; D possibly corresponds to TRBD2 (5 bases). CDR3 length: 14 amino acids. Per germline, CDR1 MNHEY and CDR2 SVGAGI. The V end lost 5 bases, the J end lost 5 bases, and 15 bases lay between the germline ends. CDR3 region: CASSPGLAWETQYF. For the CDR3, the DNA is TGTGCCAGCAGTCCCGGACTGGCTTGGGAGACCCAGTACTTC.

In nucleotides, the CDR3 is TGTGCCAGCAGCTTAGATAGGGCTAGCGGGAGCTCCTACAATGAGCAGTTCTTC. As protein: CASSLDRASGSSYNEQFF. V and J are TRBV11-3 and TRBJ2-1; TRBD2 agrees at 10 bases. Germline values: CDR1 SGHNT, CDR2 YENEEA. The CDR3 totals 18 residues. V was clipped by 0 bases and J by 0 bases; unmatched bases: 5.

This clone was seen more than once but under ten times. The rearrangement joins TRBV28 to TRBJ2-7, with 9 bases matching TRBD2. There are 15 residues in the CDR3. V was clipped by 6 bases and J by 2 bases; unmatched bases: 8. Germline values: CDR1 MDHEN, CDR2 SYDVKM. The DNA of the CDR3 is TGTGCCAGCAGACCCCATGCGGGAGGGGCCTACGAGCAGTACTTC. This sequence encodes CASRPHAGGAYEQYF.

The chain uses TRBV18 and TRBJ1-3, with 7 bases that match TRBD1. The germline V gene has CDR1 KGHSH and CDR2 LQKENI. The CDR3 contains 16 residues. After removal of 2 bases from V and 4 bases from J, the junction contained 8 bases not matched to a gene. For the CDR3, the DNA is TGTGCCAGCTCACCAACCTTGACAGGGTTCGGAAACACCATATATTTT. Protein: CASSPTLTGFGNTIYF.

For the CDR3, the DNA is TGTGCCAGCAGCGTAGCTAGCGGGAGAGGGGAAGATACGCAGTATTTT. This gives the protein CASSVASGRGEDTQYF. V gene TRBV9 combines with J gene TRBJ2-3, with TRBD2 identical over 10 bases. After removal of 0 bases from V and 5 bases from J, the junction contained 6 bases not matched to a gene. The CDR3 runs 16 residues. CDR1 SGDLS and CDR2 YYNGEE come from the germline V gene.

V gene TRBV6-5 combines with J gene TRBJ2-1; D remains ambiguous. Germline V gene data show CDR1 as MNHEY and CDR2 as SVGAGI. Trimming shortened V by 5 bases and J by 5 bases, and 16 bases separated the two germline ends. The CDR3 is 15 amino acids. The CDR3 DNA reads TGTGCCAGCAGTCCTCTTGGGCCTCGAAACAATGAGCAGTTCTTC. Translation gives CASSPLGPRNNEQFF.

The V call is TRBV9, the J call TRBJ2-1, with 11 bases lining up with TRBD2. Trimming cost V 0 bases and J 4 bases; bases outside gene matches: 9. CDR3 length: 18 amino acids. From germline, CDR1 is SGDLS and CDR2 YYNGEE. This CDR3 is CASSVAFLLAGEYNEQFF. The CDR3 DNA sequence: TGTGCCAGCAGCGTAGCGTTCCTACTAGCGGGAGAGTACAATGAGCAGTTCTTC.

The rearrangement joins TRBV29-1 to TRBJ2-3; a weak D match, TRBD1 (6 bases). Germline V gene sequence: CDR1 SQVTM, CDR2 ANQGSEA. V was trimmed by 4 bases and J by 1 base, leaving 15 bases between them. The CDR3 sequence is 15 residues long. CDR3 DNA sequence: TGCAGCGTTGGGGGACAAGGGTCCCGCACAGATACGCAGTATTTT. Encoded protein: CSVGGQGSRTDTQYF.